Only one count was recorded for the clone carrying this T cell receptor (beta chain). Its antigen is currently unknown. The data originate from a study of cytomegalovirus exposure and HLA in healthy donors. Study-wide findings and caveats: Sequencing depth across donors, presence/absence analyses assumed, was roughly uniform.

Donors were nominally healthy when sampled, though unrecorded immune exposures were likely. Germline V CDR1 and CDR2: SEHNR, FQNEAQ (reference sequence). The V and J ends lost 5 bases and 7 bases, in that order; junction bases with no gene match: 3. This CDR3 region has 12 residues. Primers: 60 Vbeta forward and 13 Jbeta reverse. Measured with immunoSEQ multiplex PCR; TCRdb has only the in-frame clones, and not every one. The sample has some 190,000 clones; 87% are singletons. The material sequenced was PBMCs. The origin of this receptor is a man aged 30-40 years in good health and CMV-seronegative. The gene calls are TRBV7-9 and TRBJ2-3; 7 bases are a match to TRBD1. CDR3 in amino acids: CASSRDRYTQYF. As DNA, the CDR3 is TGTGCCAGCAGCCGGGACAGATATACGCAGTATTTT.